This T cell receptor (beta chain) is drawn from a study of control samples from healthy donors and cancer patients. The CDR3 is 12 residues long. V lost 3 bases to trimming and J lost 5 bases, with 7 bases between them. Germline CDR1 is LNHNV and CDR2 is YYDKDF (reference sequence). Method: immunoSEQ multiplex PCR; TCRdb's copy keeps in-frame clones and lacks some. The table lists about 100,000 clones, about 90% of them singletons. The origin of this receptor is a woman aged 50 to 60 in good health. The chain couples TRBV15 to TRBJ2-5; perhaps TRBD2 as D (6 bases). Sequencing was done on a sample of blood. CDR3 in DNA: TGTGCCACCAGCAGGGGGAGGGAGACCCAGTACTTC. Its translation: CATSRGRETQYF.